The 22 T cell receptor beta chains presented below share a single source sample, sequenced in a study of radiotherapy plus CTLA-4 blockade in lung cancer. Clones were read by immunoSEQ multiplex PCR, and TCRdb kept only the in-frame ones, dropping some. The sample lists under 90,000 clones; around 72% were seen once. This material consisted of peripheral blood, taken from a patient treated with radiotherapy plus ipilimumab. These receptors originate from a human donor with non-small cell lung cancer that progressed on radiotherapy plus ipilimumab.

This clone was picked up a small number of times. This chain links TRBV11-1 with TRBJ2-2; D is unresolved. There are 13 residues in the CDR3. V lost 3 bases, J lost 9 bases, and 11 bases lay in between. The germline V gene has CDR1 SGHAT and CDR2 FQDESV (reference sequence). CDR3 nucleotide sequence: TGTGCCAGCAGCTTTGGTCCGGTCCGGGAGCTGTTTTTT. Its protein is CASSFGPVRELFF.

The rearrangement uses TRBV19 and TRBJ2-3; TRBD2 agrees at 12 bases. Germline values: CDR1 LNHDA, CDR2 SQIVND (reference sequence). The CDR3 is 18 residues long. Trimming cost V 0 bases and J 4 bases; bases outside gene matches: 8. The CDR3 DNA follows: TGTGCCAGTAGTATAGATCGCGCTAGCGGGGGGGCAGCAGATACGCAGTATTTT. It translates to CASSIDRASGGAADTQYF.

This chain connects TRBV7-2 to TRBJ1-2; D call uncertain. Germline V CDR1 and CDR2: SGHTA, FQGNSA. The CDR3 loop spans 15 amino acids. Trimming removed 1 base at V and 4 bases at J, with 13 bases between. CDR3 protein: CASSLGAGPLYGYTF. The CDR3, as DNA: TGTGCCAGCAGCTTAGGGGCAGGACCACTCTATGGCTACACCTTC.

This clone was recorded many times. The J gene is TRBJ1-5, the V gene TRBV7-9; 8 bases agree with TRBD1. The CDR3 consists of 16 residues. Germline-derived CDR1 and CDR2 are SEHNR and FQNEAQ (reference sequence). The V and J ends lost 5 bases and 4 bases, in that order; junction bases with no gene match: 10. The CDR3 here is CASSLGQGIGNQPQHF. CDR3 nucleotide sequence: TGTGCCAGCAGCCTCGGACAGGGAATAGGGAATCAGCCCCAGCATTTT. Full variable domain (rest looked up from reference TRBV7-9 and TRBJ1-5): DTGVSQNPRHKITKRGQNVTFRCDPISEHNRLYWYRQTLGQGPEFLTYFQNEAQLEKSRLLSDRFSAERPKGSFSTLEIQRTEQGDSAMYLCASSLGQGIGNQPQHFGDGTRLSIL.

The J gene is TRBJ1-3, the V gene TRBV5-4; 8 bases fit TRBD1. The J segment lost 0 bases and the V segment lost 4 bases, leaving 3 bases of the junction unmatched. CDR1 and CDR2 from the germline V gene are SGHNT and YYREEE (reference sequence). CDR3 size: 15 residues. The CDR3 coding sequence is TGTGCCAGCAGCCAGGACAGGGCCTCTGGAAACACCATATATTTT. Its translation: CASSQDRASGNTIYF.

The chain recombines TRBV2 with TRBJ2-1; tentatively, D is TRBD1 (6 bases). Trimming removed 6 bases from V and 13 bases from J, with 19 bases in between. Germline values: CDR1 SNHLY, CDR2 FYNNEI. The CDR3 totals 13 residues. The DNA for the CDR3 is TGTGCCAGCAGAGACGACAGGAGTTTGGGTCAGTTCTTC. The encoded protein is CASRDDRSLGQFF. Filled out from reference TRBV2 and TRBJ2-1, the complete variable domain reads EPEVTQTPSHQVTQMGQEVILRCVPISNHLYFYWYRQILGQKVEFLVSFYNNEISEKSEIFDDQFSVERPDGSNFTLKIRSTKLEDSAMYFCASRDDRSLGQFFGPGTRLTVL.

In DNA, the CDR3 is TGTGCCAGCAGCTTCTTGACTAGCGGGTCTCTGAGCTCCTACAATGAGCAGTTCTTC. It yields the protein CASSFLTSGSLSSYNEQFF. The rearrangement links TRBV13 to TRBJ2-1; 10 bases are shared with TRBD2. The V segment lost 3 bases and the J segment 0 bases; nucleotides outside the gene matches: 11. Germline CDR1 is PRHDT and CDR2 is FYEKMQ (reference sequence). CDR3 length: 19 amino acids.

The genes are TRBV28 and TRBJ1-2, with a tentative D call TRBD1 (6 bases). Germline V CDR1 and CDR2: MDHEN, SYDVKM. CDR3 length: 14 amino acids. The V end was cut by 2 bases, the J end by 8 bases, with 15 bases between. The CDR3 nucleotides are TGTGCCAGCAGTTTACAGGGGCCCCCGATGGGCTACACCTTC. Protein product: CASSLQGPPMGYTF.

There are a few counts of this clone. J is TRBJ1-2 and V is TRBV10-2, with D unresolved. Germline CDR1 reads WSHSY; CDR2 reads SAAADI. This CDR3 is built from 14 residues. The V end lost 2 bases, the J end lost 8 bases, and 15 bases lay between the germline ends. This CDR3 is CASSERLSIGGYTF. The CDR3 region has the DNA TGCGCCAGCAGTGAGCGGCTTTCAATCGGCGGCTACACCTTC.

The chain couples TRBV7-3 to TRBJ2-3; 9 bases map to TRBD1. Trimming removed 4 bases from V and 3 bases from J; junction bases left unmatched: 8. CDR3 length: 16 residues. CDR1 is SGHTA and CDR2 is FQGTGA in the germline V gene. CDR3 sequence reads: CASSSMGTGITDTQYF. CDR3 bases: TGTGCCAGCAGCTCGATGGGGACAGGGATAACAGATACGCAGTATTTT.

The V gene is TRBV27, the J gene TRBJ1-5; tentative D call: TRBD1 (5 bases). The CDR3 sequence is 13 residues long. Germline assignment: CDR1 MNHEY and CDR2 SMNVEV (reference sequence). V lost 4 bases to trimming and J lost 7 bases, with 11 bases between them. CDR3 loop: CASSYGTGQPQHF. For the CDR3, the DNA is TGTGCCAGCAGTTACGGGACGGGACAGCCCCAGCATTTT.

The chain uses TRBV5-5 and TRBJ2-3; D remains ambiguous. Looked up from germline, CDR1 is SGHKS and CDR2 is YYEKEE (reference sequence). V was trimmed by 3 bases and J by 2 bases, leaving 13 bases between them. The CDR3 consists of 15 residues. The CDR3 DNA reads as TGTGCCAGCAGCTCGAGGTGGTCGATCACAGATACGCAGTATTTT. Its protein is CASSSRWSITDTQYF.

The chain couples TRBV25-1 to TRBJ1-2; the match to TRBD1 covers 9 bases. Germline V lookup: CDR1 MGHDK, CDR2 SYGVNS. The V and J ends lost 1 base and 4 bases, in that order; junction bases with no gene match: 4. CDR3 length equals 15 residues. The CDR3 is CASSEFRTGVYGYTF. The CDR3 bases are TGTGCCAGCAGTGAATTCCGGACAGGGGTCTATGGCTACACCTTC.

There are a few counts of this clone. The chain couples TRBV27 to TRBJ2-4; TRBD2 matches 13 bases. Trimming removed 6 bases from V and 10 bases from J; junction bases left unmatched: 9. The length of the CDR3 is 15 residues. Germline-derived CDR1 and CDR2 are MNHEY and SMNVEV (reference sequence). The CDR3 here is CASSLTSGGASIQYF. The CDR3 DNA is TGTGCCAGCAGCCTAACTAGCGGGGGGGCCAGTATTCAGTACTTC.

The chain joins TRBV2 to TRBJ2-1; D gene uncertain. Germline CDR1 is SNHLY and CDR2 is FYNNEI. The V and J ends lost 3 bases and 9 bases respectively, with 9 bases between them. The CDR3 covers 12 residues. This chain's CDR3 is CASSESASEQFF. The DNA of the CDR3 is TGTGCCAGCAGTGAGTCGGCCAGTGAGCAGTTCTTC.

The chain joins TRBV11-2 to TRBJ2-1; possible D gene TRBD2, 6 bases. The CDR3 runs to 17 residues. With 5 bases removed from V and 0 bases from J, the gap between germline ends came to 17 bases. Germline V CDR1 and CDR2: SGHAT, FQNNGV. The CDR3 loop is CASSGGVSGVSYNEQFF. The CDR3 DNA follows: TGTGCCAGCAGCGGAGGGGTATCGGGAGTCTCCTACAATGAGCAGTTCTTC. Supplemented by reference TRBV11-2 and TRBJ2-1, the full variable domain reads EAGVAQSPRYKIIEKRQSVAFWCNPISGHATLYWYQQILGQGPKLLIQFQNNGVVDDSQLPKDRFSAERLKGVDSTLKIQPAKLEDSAVYLCASSGGVSGVSYNEQFFGPGTRLTVL.

The CDR3 protein is CASSPDRGTGYTF. The CDR3 DNA reads as TGTGCCAGCAGCCCTGACAGGGGCACTGGCTACACCTTC. The chain joins TRBV7-6 to TRBJ1-2; 8 bases match TRBD1. CDR3 length: 13 residues. The ends lost 5 bases at V and 7 bases at J; junction bases unmatched: 6. CDR1 and CDR2 (germline): SGHVS, FNYEAQ.

The V call is TRBV6-6, the J call TRBJ2-1; the D gene could be TRBD1 or TRBD2 (5 bases each). V dropped 4 bases and J dropped 7 bases, with 17 bases sitting between them. The CDR3 length is 15 residues. Germline CDR1 MNHNY, CDR2 SVGAGI (reference sequence). The CDR3 DNA is TGTGCCAGCAGTTTGCTCCGGGGCGAAGGGAATGAGCAGTTCTTC. Its translation: CASSLLRGEGNEQFF.

This chain joins TRBV28 and TRBJ1-3; possibly TRBD1 for D (5 bases). Germline lookup yields CDR1 MDHEN and CDR2 SYDVKM. The V and J ends lost 5 bases and 3 bases respectively, with 17 bases between them. This CDR3 region has 16 residues. The chain's CDR3 is CASSTRDRVLGNTIYF. The CDR3 coding sequence is TGTGCCAGCAGTACTCGGGACCGCGTCCTTGGAAACACCATATATTTT.

This chain links TRBV29-1 with TRBJ1-2; possibly TRBD1 for D (5 bases). The ends were cut back, 7 bases at V and 5 bases at J, with 14 bases in the middle. Germline values: CDR1 SQVTM, CDR2 ANQGSEA. This CDR3 spans 12 amino acids. The CDR3 bases are TGCAGCGGTGGTGGGGGGGGATATGGCTACACCTTC. Protein: CSGGGGGYGYTF. Drawing the rest from reference TRBV29-1 and TRBJ1-2, the complete variable domain is SAVISQKPSRDICQRGTSLTIQCQVDSQVTMMFWYRQQPGQSLTLIATANQGSEATYESGFVIDKFPISRPNLTFSTLTVSNMSPEDSSIYLCSGGGGGYGYTFGSGTRLTVV.

The V call is TRBV28, the J call TRBJ2-2; tentative D call: TRBD2 (6 bases). V lost 4 bases and J 6 bases, leaving 12 bases between the germline ends. CDR1 and CDR2 from the germline V gene are MDHEN and SYDVKM. This CDR3 spans 14 amino acids. CDR3 sequence (DNA): TGTGCCAGCAGTTGGAACGGGGAGGCCGGGGAGCTGTTTTTT. Translation gives CASSWNGEAGELFF.

DNA of the CDR3: TGTGCCAGCAGCGTACAGGGGGCTTCGGATACGCAGTATTTT. It yields the protein CASSVQGASDTQYF. V is TRBV9 and J is TRBJ2-3; 8 bases are a match to TRBD1. Trimming cost V 1 base and J 6 bases; bases outside gene matches: 4. Looked up from germline, CDR1 is SGDLS and CDR2 is YYNGEE. This CDR3 has 14 amino acids.